The rows below give T cell receptor beta chains drawn from one sample of a study of blood T cells in healthy people across ages. Each CDR3 protein is one row after TCRdb ran MiXCR on the 5' RACE reads. The sample lists 630,000 or so distinct CDR3 sequences; about 30% were seen once. The sample was blood. These receptor sequences come from a woman over 75 in good health. The CDR3 runs from the conserved cysteine through the conserved F or W. The order of the fields is clone size, V gene, D gene, J gene, CDR3 DNA, CDR3 protein. A D gene is named only where the DNA matches it firmly. Size tells how often a clone was seen (once, few, many) or the class of an expanded clone, and some rows leave it out.

few	TRBV7-9	NA	TRBJ1-2	TGTGCCAGCAGCGCCTCGTTGGTAAACTATGGCTACACCTTC	CASSASLVNYGYTF
many	TRBV20-1	NA	TRBJ2-1	TGCAGTGCTAGAGATGACCTCGAGCAGTTCTTC	CSARDDLEQFF
NA	TRBV5-1	NA	TRBJ2-3	TGCGCCAGCAGCGGGACCACATTGGATACGCAGTATTTT	CASSGTTLDTQYF
NA	TRBV12-3/TRBV12-4	TRBD2	TRBJ2-7	TGTGCCAGCAGTCCAGCGGGGGGGGGTTACAATGAGCAGTACTTC	CASSPAGGGYNEQYF
NA	TRBV7-2	NA	TRBJ1-5	TGTGCCAGCAGCTTTATGACGCAAAATCAGCCCCAGCATTTT	CASSFMTQNQPQHF
many	TRBV6-2/TRBV6-3	TRBD1	TRBJ1-2	TGTGCCAGCAGTTCCATGAACCCCGGGACAGGGGGCCGTGGACCGTATGGCTACACCTTC	CASSSMNPGTGGRGPYGYTF
NA	TRBV27	TRBD2	TRBJ2-1	TGTGCCAGCAGTTTATCGAAAGGACTAGCGGCCAATGAGCAGTTCTTC	CASSLSKGLAANEQFF
many	TRBV25-1	NA	TRBJ2-3	TGTGCCAGCAGCGAGCTGCGAGGCACAGATACGCAGTATTTT	CASSELRGTDTQYF
few	TRBV6-5	NA	TRBJ1-1	TGTGCCAGCCAAGACGGGGGGGGGAACACTGAAGCTTTCTTT	CASQDGGGNTEAFF
many	TRBV6-6	TRBD2	TRBJ2-1	TGTGCCAGCAGTAAACTAGCGGGGGGGAACAATGAGCAGTTCTTC	CASSKLAGGNNEQFF
NA	TRBV6-1	TRBD1	TRBJ1-5	TGTGCCAGCAGGCGGACAGGGGAAAGCAATCAGCCCCAGCATTTT	CASRRTGESNQPQHF
NA	TRBV20-1	TRBD1	TRBJ1-5	TGCAGTGCTAGTACAGGGGACTATAGCAATCAGCCCCGGCATTTT	CSASTGDYSNQPRHF
NA	TRBV5-1	NA	TRBJ1-1	TGCGCTAGCAGCTGGGGGGGCTTGAACACTGAAGCTTTCTTT	CASSWGGLNTEAFF
once	TRBV7-2	NA	TRBJ2-5	TGTGCCAGCAGCTTAGATGTGGGGACCCAGTACTTC	CASSLDVGTQYF
few	TRBV3-1	NA	TRBJ1-3	TGTGCCAGCAGCCAAAAGCTAGGGCCGCGAAACACCATATATTTT	CASSQKLGPRNTIYF
many	TRBV5-1	NA	TRBJ1-1	TGCGCCAGCAGCTCATTTCCGACGGTGAACACTGAAGCTTTCTTT	CASSSFPTVNTEAFF
few	TRBV30	NA	TRBJ2-5	TGTGCCTGGAACGGGGACCGGGGAGAGACCCAGTACTTC	CAWNGDRGETQYF
many	TRBV20-1	NA	TRBJ2-5	TGCAGTGCTATCCCCCCCGGTGAGACCCAGTACTTC	CSAIPPGETQYF
many	TRBV7-8	NA	TRBJ1-1	TGTGCCAGCAGCGACGCCGGGGGCACTGAAGCTTTCTTT	CASSDAGGTEAFF
many	TRBV7-9	NA	TRBJ2-3	TGTGCCAGCAGCTTACAGACTACAGATACGCAGTATTTT	CASSLQTTDTQYF
many	TRBV7-2	NA	TRBJ1-4	TGTGCCAGCAGCATAACAGGGATTCGTGAAAAACTGTTTTTT	CASSITGIREKLFF
NA	TRBV10-3	NA	TRBJ1-5	TGTGCCATCAGTGAAGACAGCAATCAGCCCCAGCATTTT	CAISEDSNQPQHF